Below are 22 T cell receptor beta chains sequenced from a single sample in a study of T cell responses to AZD1222 COVID-19 vaccine. The data were produced by immunoSEQ multiplex PCR, yet TCRdb's version contains in-frame clones alone and is incomplete. The sample shows 80,000 or so clones, 90% to 95% of them seen only once. The input for sequencing was peripheral blood, taken on day 0 of AZD1222 vaccination. The receptor source for this set is an adult in good health.

This rearrangement joins TRBV19 to TRBJ1-2, with a weak D call TRBD1 (6 bases). This CDR3 comprises 15 residues. Germline V gene sequence: CDR1 LNHDA, CDR2 SQIVND (reference sequence). V lost 3 bases to trimming and J lost 2 bases, with 13 bases between them. CDR3 amino acids: CASSITGTKNYGYTF. DNA for the CDR3: TGTGCCAGTAGTATTACAGGGACAAAAAACTATGGCTACACCTTC.

The rearrangement joins TRBV5-1 to TRBJ2-7, with D perhaps matching TRBD1 (6 bases). CDR1 is SGHRS, CDR2 YFSETQ, per germline. There are 16 residues in the CDR3. V was cut by 4 bases and J by 3 bases, with 20 bases left in between. In DNA form, the CDR3 reads TGCGCCAGCAGCCCAGGTCTGGGGGCAGGGGTCTACGAGCAGTACTTC. Protein: CASSPGLGAGVYEQYF.

J is TRBJ2-1 and V is TRBV24-1, with TRBD2 matching 8 bases. The germline CDR1 and CDR2 sequences are KGHDR and SFDVKD. The V and J ends lost 7 bases and 6 bases, in that order; junction bases with no gene match: 13. This CDR3 region has 16 residues. Here the CDR3 reads CATSPGGGGPLNEQFF. For the CDR3, the DNA is TGTGCCACCAGCCCGGGGGGCGGGGGGCCCCTCAATGAGCAGTTCTTC.

The chain is built from TRBV20-1 and TRBJ2-1; 9 bases line up with TRBD2. Germline trimming cut 6 bases from V and 3 bases from J; bases unmatched to any gene: 6. CDR3 length: 14 residues. CDR1 DFQATT and CDR2 SNEGSKA come from the germline V gene (reference sequence). The CDR3 region is CSASKAGGYNEQFF. The CDR3 DNA reads as TGCAGTGCCAGTAAAGCGGGGGGCTACAATGAGCAGTTCTTC.

V gene TRBV4-3 combines with J gene TRBJ1-2; a possible D gene is TRBD1 (5 bases). This CDR3 is built from 16 residues. V was shortened by 0 bases and J by 4 bases, with 15 bases between the two germline ends. In germline, CDR1 is LGHNA, CDR2 YSLEER. The CDR3: CASSQDLYGHAYGYTF. The CDR3 region has the DNA TGCGCCAGCAGCCAAGATCTATATGGACATGCCTATGGCTACACCTTC.

The chain is built from TRBV12-3 or TRBV12-4 and TRBJ1-1; no firm D call. The CDR3 spans 13 residues. V dropped 5 bases and J dropped 1 base, with 8 bases sitting between them. This chain's CDR3 is CASSPLQNTEAFF. The CDR3 region has the DNA TGTGCCAGCAGTCCCCTCCAGAACACTGAAGCTTTCTTT.

V is TRBV6-1 and J is TRBJ1-1, with D tentatively TRBD1 (6 bases). The length of the CDR3 is 16 residues. The germline V and J ends were trimmed by 2 bases and 3 bases, with 16 bases remaining between them. Germline CDR1 reads MNHNS; CDR2 reads SASEGT. CDR3 in amino acids: CASSESAGAGDTEAFF. CDR3 coding DNA: TGTGCCAGCAGTGAATCTGCAGGGGCGGGGGACACTGAAGCTTTCTTT.

V is TRBV6-5 and J is TRBJ2-1, with TRBD2 matching over 11 bases. CDR3 length: 14 amino acids. In germline, CDR1 is MNHEY, CDR2 SVGAGI. V dropped 5 bases and J dropped 10; count of bases not matched to a gene: 7. CDR3 loop: CASSPRGTSGEQFF. Written as DNA, the CDR3 is TGTGCCAGCAGTCCTAGGGGGACTAGCGGAGAGCAGTTCTTC.

V is TRBV6-1 and J is TRBJ2-7, with TRBD1 identical over 9 bases. CDR3 length: 14 amino acids. Trimming at V came to 3 bases and at J to 4 bases, leaving 4 bases not matched to a gene. Germline CDR1 is MNHNS and CDR2 is SASEGT. The CDR3 reads CASSDGTGWYEQYF. The CDR3 bases are TGTGCCAGCAGTGATGGGACAGGGTGGTACGAGCAGTACTTC.

The rearrangement uses TRBV7-9 and TRBJ2-7; D tentatively reads TRBD1 or TRBD2 (5 bases each). The CDR3 length is 13 residues. V was trimmed by 4 bases and J by 2 bases, leaving 9 bases between them. CDR1 is SEHNR, CDR2 FQNEAQ, per germline (reference sequence). The CDR3: CASSWDGAYEQYF. The CDR3 DNA reads TGTGCCAGCAGCTGGGACGGAGCCTACGAGCAGTACTTC.

V gene TRBV3-1 (or the pseudogene TRBV3-2) combines with J gene TRBJ1-1; D possibly corresponds to TRBD1 (5 bases). The germline V and J ends were trimmed by 1 base and 1 base, with 13 bases remaining between them. CDR3 length: 16 amino acids. CDR1 and CDR2 (germline): LGHDT, YNNKEL (reference sequence). The CDR3 loop is CASSQAGTLKNTEAFF. The CDR3 region has the DNA TGTGCCAGCAGCCAAGCCGGGACTTTAAAGAACACTGAAGCTTTCTTT.

Only a few counts were recorded for this clone. The chain carries TRBV10-2 and TRBJ1-2; D may be TRBD1 (5 bases). Trimming stripped 7 bases from V and 7 bases from J, with 22 bases between. The CDR3 is made up of 15 amino acids. Germline lookup yields CDR1 WSHSY and CDR2 SAAADI. CDR3 in amino acids: CASMDAPRPGLGYTF. The CDR3 DNA is TGCGCCAGCATGGATGCTCCTAGACCAGGGCTTGGCTACACCTTC.

The gene calls are TRBV5-6 and TRBJ1-6, with TRBD1 identical over 10 bases. V lost 0 bases to trimming and J lost 9 bases; unmatched junction nucleotides: 0. Germline V CDR1 and CDR2: SGHDT, YYEEEE. This CDR3 contains 14 residues. CDR3 nucleotide sequence: TGTGCCAGCAGCTTGGGACAGGGGGCTTCACCCCTCCACTTT. Residues: CASSLGQGASPLHF. The whole variable domain, remainder taken from reference TRBV5-6 and TRBJ1-6, is DAGVTQSPTHLIKTRGQQVTLRCSPKSGHDTVSWYQQALGQGPQFIFQYYEEEERQRGNFPDRFSGHQFPNYSSELNVNALLLGDSALYLCASSLGQGASPLHFGNGTRLTVT.

J is TRBJ2-6 and V is TRBV7-6; D unclear. The ends were cut back, 0 bases at V and 0 bases at J, with 3 bases in the middle. Germline loops: CDR1 SGHVS, CDR2 FNYEAQ. This CDR3 has 15 residues. CDR3 region: CASSLAFSGANVLTF. CDR3 DNA sequence: TGTGCCAGCAGCTTAGCATTCTCTGGGGCCAACGTCCTGACTTTC.

The gene calls are TRBV6-2 or TRBV6-3 and TRBJ1-5, with D perhaps matching TRBD1 (6 bases). This CDR3 region has 15 residues. The germline gives CDR1 MNHEY, CDR2 SVGEGT. The V and J ends lost 0 bases and 8 bases respectively, with 14 bases between them. CDR3 region: CASSYSRQAREPQHF. CDR3 coding DNA: TGTGCCAGCAGTTACTCAAGACAGGCCCGCGAGCCCCAGCATTTT.

The chain uses TRBV19 and TRBJ1-1, with D possibly being TRBD1 (5 bases). The CDR3 length is 13 residues. Germline V lookup: CDR1 LNHDA, CDR2 SQIVND (reference sequence). Trimming removed 2 bases at V and 4 bases at J, with 8 bases between. The CDR3 is CASSIMGGTEAFF. The CDR3 DNA reads as TGTGCCAGTAGTATAATGGGGGGCACTGAAGCTTTCTTT.

DNA for the CDR3: TGTGCCAGCAGTTCTCCGGGACAAGGTGAAAAACTGTTTTTT. It is translated as CASSSPGQGEKLFF. The V and J genes are TRBV6-5 and TRBJ1-4, with D perhaps matching TRBD1 (6 bases). Germline assignment: CDR1 MNHEY and CDR2 SVGAGI. The CDR3 contains 14 residues. V lost 4 bases and J lost 7, with 13 bases in between.

This clone was detected only once. One end of the junction fails to match germline, which may point to a read error. This chain links TRBV19 with TRBJ2-5; D gene unclear. CDR3 length: 19 residues. In germline, CDR1 is LNHDA, CDR2 SQIVND (reference sequence). CDR3 protein: CASSIEASQPYTIQETQYF. The CDR3 DNA sequence: TGTGCCAGTAGCATAGAGGCCTCCCAACCCTATACTATACAAGAGACCCAGTACTTC.

This sequence joins TRBV5-1 and TRBJ1-4, with 8 bases matching TRBD1. Germline V gives CDR1 SGHRS, CDR2 YFSETQ. V gave up 3 bases and J gave up 8 bases; unmatched junction bases: 6. CDR3 length: 14 amino acids. CDR3 in amino acids: CASSSQGAGEKLFF. The CDR3 DNA reads TGCGCCAGCAGCTCCCAGGGGGCCGGGGAAAAACTGTTTTTT.

The gene calls are TRBV5-5 and TRBJ2-2, with D unresolved. The V end lost 0 bases, the J end lost 1 base, and 1 base lay between the germline ends. The CDR3 is made up of 13 amino acids. Germline V gene lookup returns CDR1 SGHKS and CDR2 YYEKEE (reference sequence). The CDR3 nucleotides read TGTGCCAGCAGCTTGGGGAACACCGGGGAGCTGTTTTTT. It encodes CASSLGNTGELFF.

The chain joins TRBV10-1 to TRBJ2-3, with D tentatively TRBD1 (5 bases). The germline V gene encodes CDR1 WNHNN and CDR2 SYGVQD (reference sequence). This CDR3 is built from 14 residues. V was clipped by 0 bases and J by 6 bases, with 10 bases between them. CDR3 protein: CASSESTGRDTQYF. CDR3 nucleotide sequence: TGCGCCAGCAGTGAGTCAACAGGCCGGGATACGCAGTATTTT.

The chain has TRBV7-2 and TRBJ2-1, with 7 bases that match TRBD1. The junction had 5 bases not matched to a gene; V was cut back by 5 bases and J by 1 base. The CDR3 loop spans 15 amino acids. In germline, CDR1 is SGHTA, CDR2 FQGNSA. The CDR3 region is CASSHRQGSYNEQFF. For the CDR3, the DNA is TGTGCCAGCAGCCATAGACAGGGATCCTACAATGAGCAGTTCTTC.